These T cell receptor beta chains were read from a single sample in a study of T cell responses to AZD1222 COVID-19 vaccine. TCRdb's table, derived via immunoSEQ multiplex PCR, lists solely in-frame clones and lacks some. Of nearly 90,000 clones in the sample, over 75% are singletons; the top ten hold around 5.5%. This specimen was peripheral blood, taken 28 days after the second AZD1222 dose. The source of these receptors is an adult who received the AZD1222 COVID-19 vaccine. Each CDR3 is given with its conserved first and last residue. The D gene is left open where the match is weak. The size field is filled for only some rows; it gives once, few, many or a size class.

TRBJ1-1 . TRBV9 . CASSPGIRTEAFF TGTGCCAGCAGTCCAGGGATTCGTACTGAAGCTTTCTTT
TRBJ1-1 . TRBV20-1 . CSATGWDFF TGCAGTGCTACAGGGTGGGATTTCTTT
TRBJ1-1 TRBD1 TRBV5-5 once CASSLARGVTEAFF TGTGCCAGCAGCTTGGCCAGGGGGGTCACTGAAGCTTTCTTT
TRBJ2-3 . TRBV4-3 . CASSHLDRRRTDTQYF TGCGCCAGCAGCCATCTAGACAGGAGACGCACAGATACGCAGTATTTT
TRBJ2-5 TRBD1 TRBV11-2 . CASSLDRDRGRIGETQYF TGTGCCAGCAGCTTAGACAGGGACAGGGGGCGCATCGGAGAGACCCAGTACTTC
TRBJ1-2 . TRBV3-1/TRBV3-2 . CASSQGRPSYGYTF TGTGCCAGCAGCCAAGGCAGGCCCTCCTATGGCTACACCTTC
TRBJ1-5 . TRBV6-5 . CASSAQLTANQPQHF TGTGCCAGCAGCGCCCAATTGACAGCCAATCAGCCCCAGCATTTT
TRBJ2-2 TRBD1 TRBV15 . CATSREDRGRYTGELFF TGTGCCACCAGCAGAGAAGACAGGGGGCGATACACCGGGGAGCTGTTTTTT
TRBJ2-7 TRBD1 TRBV5-1 . CASSSTGGEEQYF TGCGCCAGCAGCTCTACAGGGGGCGAGGAGCAGTACTTC
TRBJ1-2 TRBD1 TRBV2 . CASRTGLRGYTF TGTGCCAGCAGGACAGGGTTGAGAGGCTACACCTTC
TRBJ2-5 TRBD2 TRBV29-1 . CSVEQLGLAGGQETQYF TGCAGCGTTGAACAACTCGGGCTAGCGGGGGGTCAAGAGACCCAGTACTTC
TRBJ1-2 . TRBV6-2/TRBV6-3 . CASSPSGARYGYTF TGTGCCAGCAGTCCCTCAGGGGCGCGATATGGCTACACCTTC
TRBJ1-2 . TRBV21-1 . CASSTPDSSYGYTF TGTGCCAGCAGCACCCCAGACAGCTCCTATGGCTACACCTTC